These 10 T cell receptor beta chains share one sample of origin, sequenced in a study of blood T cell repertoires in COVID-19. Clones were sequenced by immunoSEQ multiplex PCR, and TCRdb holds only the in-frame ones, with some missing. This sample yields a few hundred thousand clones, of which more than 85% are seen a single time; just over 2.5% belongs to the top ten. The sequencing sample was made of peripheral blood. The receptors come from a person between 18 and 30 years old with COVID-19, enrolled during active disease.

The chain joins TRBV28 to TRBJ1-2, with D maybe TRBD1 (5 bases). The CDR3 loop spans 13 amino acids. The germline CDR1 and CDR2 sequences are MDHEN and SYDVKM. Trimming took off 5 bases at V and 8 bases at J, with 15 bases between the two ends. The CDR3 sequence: CASSGGAARGYTF. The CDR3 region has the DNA TGTGCCAGCAGTGGAGGGGCGGCCAGAGGCTACACCTTC.

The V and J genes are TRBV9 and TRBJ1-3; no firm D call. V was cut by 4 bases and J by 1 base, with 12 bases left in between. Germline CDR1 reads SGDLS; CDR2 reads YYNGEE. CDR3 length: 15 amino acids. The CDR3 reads CASSPRLLSGNTIYF. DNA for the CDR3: TGTGCCAGCAGCCCTAGACTGCTTTCTGGAAACACCATATATTTT.

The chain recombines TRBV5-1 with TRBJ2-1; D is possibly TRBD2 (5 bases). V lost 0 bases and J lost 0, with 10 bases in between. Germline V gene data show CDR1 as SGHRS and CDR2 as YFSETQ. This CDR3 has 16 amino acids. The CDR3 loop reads CASSLDSGSSYNEQFF. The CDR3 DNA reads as TGCGCCAGCAGCTTGGATTCGGGGAGCTCCTACAATGAGCAGTTCTTC.

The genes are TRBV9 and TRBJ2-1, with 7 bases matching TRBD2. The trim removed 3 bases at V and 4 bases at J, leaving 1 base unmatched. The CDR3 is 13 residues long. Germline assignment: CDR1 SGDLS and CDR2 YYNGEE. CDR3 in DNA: TGTGCCAGCAGCGGGACTAGGTACAATGAGCAGTTCTTC. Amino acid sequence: CASSGTRYNEQFF.

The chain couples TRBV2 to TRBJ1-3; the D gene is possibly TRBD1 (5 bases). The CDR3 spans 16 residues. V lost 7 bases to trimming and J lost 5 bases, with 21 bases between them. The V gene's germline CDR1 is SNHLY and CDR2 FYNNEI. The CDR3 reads CASKGPPGVERNTIYF. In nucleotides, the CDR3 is TGTGCCAGCAAGGGACCCCCGGGGGTGGAAAGAAACACCATATATTTT.

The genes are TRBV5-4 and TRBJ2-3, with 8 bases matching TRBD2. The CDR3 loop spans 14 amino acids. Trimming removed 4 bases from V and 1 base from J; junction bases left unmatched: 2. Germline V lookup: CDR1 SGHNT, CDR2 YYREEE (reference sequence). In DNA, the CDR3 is TGTGCCAGCAGCACGGGACTAGGCACAGATACGCAGTATTTT. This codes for CASSTGLGTDTQYF. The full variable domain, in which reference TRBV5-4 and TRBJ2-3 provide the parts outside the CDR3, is ETGVTQSPTHLIKTRGQQVTLRCSSQSGHNTVSWYQQALGQGPQFIFQYYREEENGRGNFPPRFSGLQFPNYSSELNVNALELDDSALYLCASSTGLGTDTQYFGPGTRLTVL.

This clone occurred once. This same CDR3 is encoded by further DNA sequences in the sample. In DNA, the CDR3 is TGTGCCAGCAGCTTGACAGGGGGCACTGAAGCTTTCTTT. Protein product: CASSLTGGTEAFF. The rearrangement links TRBV5-6 to TRBJ1-1, with TRBD1 matching 8 bases. The V gene end was trimmed by 1 base and the J gene end by 4 bases; junction bases not matched to a gene: 0. In germline, CDR1 is SGHDT, CDR2 YYEEEE. The CDR3 has 13 residues.

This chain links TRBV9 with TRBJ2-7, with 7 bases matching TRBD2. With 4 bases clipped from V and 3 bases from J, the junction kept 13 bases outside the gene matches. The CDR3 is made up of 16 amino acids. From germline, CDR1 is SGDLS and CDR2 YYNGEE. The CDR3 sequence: CASSPRSGLLNYEQYF. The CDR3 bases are TGTGCCAGCAGCCCTCGCTCGGGACTACTGAACTACGAGCAGTACTTC.

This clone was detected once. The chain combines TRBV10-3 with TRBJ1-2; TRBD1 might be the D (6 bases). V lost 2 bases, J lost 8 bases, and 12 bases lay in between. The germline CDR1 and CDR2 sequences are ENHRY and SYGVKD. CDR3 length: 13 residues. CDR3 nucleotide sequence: TGTGCCATCAGTGAGGTGGGGGCGGGCGGCTACACCTTC. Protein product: CAISEVGAGGYTF.

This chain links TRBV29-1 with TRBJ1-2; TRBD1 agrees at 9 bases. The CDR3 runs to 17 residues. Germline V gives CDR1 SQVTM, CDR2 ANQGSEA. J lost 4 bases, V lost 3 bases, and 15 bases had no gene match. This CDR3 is CSVDLPRSRDRVYGYTF. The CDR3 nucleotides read TGCAGCGTTGATCTTCCTCGGTCCCGGGACAGGGTCTATGGCTACACCTTC.